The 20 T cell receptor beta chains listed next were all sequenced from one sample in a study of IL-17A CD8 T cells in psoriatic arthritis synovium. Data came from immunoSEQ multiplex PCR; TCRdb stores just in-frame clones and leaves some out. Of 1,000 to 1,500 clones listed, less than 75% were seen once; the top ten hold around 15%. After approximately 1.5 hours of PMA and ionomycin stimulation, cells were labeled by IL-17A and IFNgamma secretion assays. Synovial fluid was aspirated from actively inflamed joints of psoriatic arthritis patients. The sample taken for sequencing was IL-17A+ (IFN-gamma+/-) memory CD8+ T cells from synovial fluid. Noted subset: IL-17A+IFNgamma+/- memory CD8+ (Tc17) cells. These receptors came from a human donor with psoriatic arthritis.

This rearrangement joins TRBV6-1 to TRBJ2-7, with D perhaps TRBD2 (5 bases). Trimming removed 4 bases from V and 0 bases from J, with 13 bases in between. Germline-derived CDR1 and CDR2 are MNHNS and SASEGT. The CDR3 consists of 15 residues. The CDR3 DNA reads TGTGCCAGCAGTGCGGGCGTAGGGAGCTCCTACGAGCAGTACTTC. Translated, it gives CASSAGVGSSYEQYF.

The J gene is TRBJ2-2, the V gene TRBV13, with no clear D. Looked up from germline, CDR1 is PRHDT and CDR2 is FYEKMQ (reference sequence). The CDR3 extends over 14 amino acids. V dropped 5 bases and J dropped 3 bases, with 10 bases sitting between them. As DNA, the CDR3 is TGTGCCAGCAGCGTTGGGCTACACACCGGGGAGCTGTTTTTT. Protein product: CASSVGLHTGELFF.

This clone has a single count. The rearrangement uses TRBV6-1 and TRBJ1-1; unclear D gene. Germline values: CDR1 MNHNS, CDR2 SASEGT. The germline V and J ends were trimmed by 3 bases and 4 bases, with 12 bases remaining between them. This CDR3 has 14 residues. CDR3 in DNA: TGTGCCAGCAGTGAGAGTCCCCTGGGCACTGAAGCTTTCTTT. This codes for CASSESPLGTEAFF.

The CDR3 DNA reads as TGTGCCAGCAGCTTATACCCAGGGAGGGCTGAAGCTTTCTTT. It codes for CASSLYPGRAEAFF. The chain uses TRBV7-3 and TRBJ1-1, with D perhaps matching TRBD1 (5 bases). The CDR3 consists of 14 residues. V lost 2 bases and J lost 6, with 13 bases in between. Germline CDR1 and CDR2: SGHTA and FQGTGA.

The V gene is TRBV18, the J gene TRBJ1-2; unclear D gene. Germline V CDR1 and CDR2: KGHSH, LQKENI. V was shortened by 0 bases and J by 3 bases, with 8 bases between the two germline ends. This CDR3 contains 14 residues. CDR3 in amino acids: CASSPPSMDYGYTF. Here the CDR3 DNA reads TGTGCCAGCTCACCACCGTCCATGGACTATGGCTACACCTTC.

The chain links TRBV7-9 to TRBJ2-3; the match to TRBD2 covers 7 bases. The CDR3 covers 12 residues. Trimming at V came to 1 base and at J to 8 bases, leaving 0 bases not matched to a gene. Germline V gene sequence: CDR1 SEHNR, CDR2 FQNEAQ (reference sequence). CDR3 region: CASSLGEGTQYF. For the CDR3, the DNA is TGTGCCAGCAGCTTAGGGGAGGGTACGCAGTATTTT.

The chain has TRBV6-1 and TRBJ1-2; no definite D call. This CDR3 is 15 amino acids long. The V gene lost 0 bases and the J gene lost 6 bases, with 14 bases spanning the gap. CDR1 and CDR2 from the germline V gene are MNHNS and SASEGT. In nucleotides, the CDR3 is TGTGCCAGCAGTGAAGCGCCTGGGAGGTTCCATGGCTACACCTTC. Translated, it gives CASSEAPGRFHGYTF.

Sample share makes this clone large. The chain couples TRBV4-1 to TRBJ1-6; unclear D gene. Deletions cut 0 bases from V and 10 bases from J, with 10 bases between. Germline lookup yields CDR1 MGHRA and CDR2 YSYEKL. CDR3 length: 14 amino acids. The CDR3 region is CASSQDIDRSPLHF. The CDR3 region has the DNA TGCGCCAGCAGCCAAGATATCGACCGATCACCCCTCCACTTT.

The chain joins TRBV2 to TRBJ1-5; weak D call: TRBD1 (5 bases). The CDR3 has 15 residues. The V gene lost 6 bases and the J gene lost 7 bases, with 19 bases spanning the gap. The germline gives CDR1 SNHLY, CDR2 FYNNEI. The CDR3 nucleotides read TGTGCCAGCAGGCTGAACAAGGGGATGCAGCAGCCCCAGCATTTT. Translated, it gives CASRLNKGMQQPQHF.

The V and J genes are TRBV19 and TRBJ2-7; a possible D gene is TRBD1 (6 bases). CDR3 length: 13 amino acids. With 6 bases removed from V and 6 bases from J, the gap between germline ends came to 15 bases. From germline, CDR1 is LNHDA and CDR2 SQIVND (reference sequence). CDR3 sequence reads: CASSLRGDREQYF. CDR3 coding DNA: TGTGCCAGTAGCCTCAGGGGCGATCGCGAGCAGTACTTC.

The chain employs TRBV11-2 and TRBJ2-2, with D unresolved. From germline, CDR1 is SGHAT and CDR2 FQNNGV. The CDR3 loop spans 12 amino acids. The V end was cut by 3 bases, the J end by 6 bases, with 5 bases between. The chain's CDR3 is CASSLGAGELFF. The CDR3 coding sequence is TGTGCCAGCAGCTTGGGTGCCGGGGAGCTGTTTTTT.

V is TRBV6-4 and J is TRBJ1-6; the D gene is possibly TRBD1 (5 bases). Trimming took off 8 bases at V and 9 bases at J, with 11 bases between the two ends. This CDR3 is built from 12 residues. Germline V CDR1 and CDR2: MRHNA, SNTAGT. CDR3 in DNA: TGTGCCAGCGGATCCAGGGTTTCACCCCTCCACTTT. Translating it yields CASGSRVSPLHF.

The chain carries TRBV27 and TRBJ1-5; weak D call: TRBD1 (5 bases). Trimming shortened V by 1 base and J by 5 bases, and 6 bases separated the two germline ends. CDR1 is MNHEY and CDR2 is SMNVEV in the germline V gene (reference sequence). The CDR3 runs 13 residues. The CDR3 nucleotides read TGTGCCAGCAGTTTATTAGGGGATCAGCCCCAGCATTTT. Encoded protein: CASSLLGDQPQHF.

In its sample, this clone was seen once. The CDR3 DNA reads as TGTGCCAGCACCCCACCGGGAGGGAAGACTGAAGCTTTCTTT. It translates to CASTPPGGKTEAFF. The rearrangement links TRBV7-9 to TRBJ1-1; D not resolved. The CDR3 runs to 14 residues. Germline V gene data show CDR1 as SEHNR and CDR2 as FQNEAQ (reference sequence). V lost 7 bases to trimming and J lost 5 bases, with 17 bases between them.

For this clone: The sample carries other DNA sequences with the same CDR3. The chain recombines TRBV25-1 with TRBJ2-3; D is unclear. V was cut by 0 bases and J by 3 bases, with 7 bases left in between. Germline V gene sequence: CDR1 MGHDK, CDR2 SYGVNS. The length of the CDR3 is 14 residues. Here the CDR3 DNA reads TGTGCCAGCAGTGAATATAGTCTGACAGATACGCAGTATTTT. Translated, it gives CASSEYSLTDTQYF.

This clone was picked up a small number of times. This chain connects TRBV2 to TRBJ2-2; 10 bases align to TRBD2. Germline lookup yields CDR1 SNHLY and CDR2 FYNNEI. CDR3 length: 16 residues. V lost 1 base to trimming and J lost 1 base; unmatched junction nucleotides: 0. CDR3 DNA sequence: TGTGCCAGCAGTGAAGGACTAGCGGGGAACACCGGGGAGCTGTTTTTT. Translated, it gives CASSEGLAGNTGELFF. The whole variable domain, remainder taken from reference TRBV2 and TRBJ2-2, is EPEVTQTPSHQVTQMGQEVILRCVPISNHLYFYWYRQILGQKVEFLVSFYNNEISEKSEIFDDQFSVERPDGSNFTLKIRSTKLEDSAMYFCASSEGLAGNTGELFFGEGSRLTVL.

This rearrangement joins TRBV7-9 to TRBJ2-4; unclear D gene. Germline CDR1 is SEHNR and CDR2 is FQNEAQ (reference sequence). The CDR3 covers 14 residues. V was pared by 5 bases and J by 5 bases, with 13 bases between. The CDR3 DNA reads TGTGCCAGCAGCACCACAGAATCACAAAACATTCAGTACTTC. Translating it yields CASSTTESQNIQYF.

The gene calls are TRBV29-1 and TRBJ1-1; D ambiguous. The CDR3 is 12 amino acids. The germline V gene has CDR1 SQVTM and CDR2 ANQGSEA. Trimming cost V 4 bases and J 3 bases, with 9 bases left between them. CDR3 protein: CSVGWVDTEAFF. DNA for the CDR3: TGCAGCGTTGGCTGGGTTGACACTGAAGCTTTCTTT. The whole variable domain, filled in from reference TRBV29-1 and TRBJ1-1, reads SAVISQKPSRDICQRGTSLTIQCQVDSQVTMMFWYRQQPGQSLTLIATANQGSEATYESGFVIDKFPISRPNLTFSTLTVSNMSPEDSSIYLCSVGWVDTEAFFGQGTRLTVV.

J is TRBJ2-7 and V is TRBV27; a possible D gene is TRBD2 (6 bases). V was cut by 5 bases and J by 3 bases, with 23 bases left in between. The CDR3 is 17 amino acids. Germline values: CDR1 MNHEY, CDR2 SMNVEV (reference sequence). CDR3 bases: TGTGCCAGCAGTACCAATGCCCGGGAGCAACCCCTCTACGAGCAGTACTTC. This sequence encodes CASSTNAREQPLYEQYF.

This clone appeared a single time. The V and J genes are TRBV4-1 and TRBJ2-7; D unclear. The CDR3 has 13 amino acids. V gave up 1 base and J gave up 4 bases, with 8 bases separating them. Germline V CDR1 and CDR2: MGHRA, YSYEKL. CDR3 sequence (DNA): TGCGCCAGCAGCCAAGTGGCCAATTACGAGCAGTACTTC. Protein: CASSQVANYEQYF.